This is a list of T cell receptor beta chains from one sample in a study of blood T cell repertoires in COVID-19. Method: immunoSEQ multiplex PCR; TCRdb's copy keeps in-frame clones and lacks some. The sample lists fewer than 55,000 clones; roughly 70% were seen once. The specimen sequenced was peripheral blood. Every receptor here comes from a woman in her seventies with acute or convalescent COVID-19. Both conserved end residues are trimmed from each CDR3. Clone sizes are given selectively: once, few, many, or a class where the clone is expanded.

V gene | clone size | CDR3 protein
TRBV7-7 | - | ATGTHSSNEQF
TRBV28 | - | ASSSHPTRSTDTQY
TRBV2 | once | ASSDLPVTGELF
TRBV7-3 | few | ASSSTGTGGAGANVLT
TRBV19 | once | ASSSGGPQGTGELF
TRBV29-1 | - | SVADGSDNEKLF
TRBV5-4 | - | ASSLVSGSGTDTQY
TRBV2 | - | ASRSGGEQF
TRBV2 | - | ASSPRGQGKINSGNTIY
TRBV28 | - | ASSPQGAGTDTQY
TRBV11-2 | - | ASSLFLRTSNTGELF
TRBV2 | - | ASSDRQGSYGYT
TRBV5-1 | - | ASSWRNEQF
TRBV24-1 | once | ATSDNTGVPDTQY
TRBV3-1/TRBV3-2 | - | ASSLENGELF
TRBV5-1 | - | ASSSDRGSGYT
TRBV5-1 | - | ASSFKGTGGSYEQY
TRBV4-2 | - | AGSQDLRAGGTDTQY
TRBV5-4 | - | ASSTGTSVLSYNEQF
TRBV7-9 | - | ASSLGGTSGRGHEQY
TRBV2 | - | ASTHGEGEETQY
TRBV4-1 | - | ASSQAPDGRYGYT
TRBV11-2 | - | ASSLRIATGGTGELF
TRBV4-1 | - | ARSRRPTGTSNTDTQY
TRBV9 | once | ASSVGGNSYNEQF
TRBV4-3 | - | ASSQEIGQTTTTQY
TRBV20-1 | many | SASSRLSVIVPYEQY
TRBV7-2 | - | ASSFLAWETQY
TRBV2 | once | ASSEAYGTANYGYT
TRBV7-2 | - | ASSRDMMNTEAF
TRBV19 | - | ASSAGILSNQPQH
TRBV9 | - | ASSVGDRGFQPQH
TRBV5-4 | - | ASSLDRRATEAF
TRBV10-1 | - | ASSESTTSGIPETQY
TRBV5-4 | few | ASSNTPGGEQY
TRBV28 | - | ASSATLNQPQH
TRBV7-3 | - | ASSLTAAGTDTQY
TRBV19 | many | ATLPGTSVNTGELF
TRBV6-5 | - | ASSFTENTEAF
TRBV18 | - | ASSLRDSYEQY
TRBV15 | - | ATSRDWRTYGYT
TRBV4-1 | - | ASSQDPGVGYEQY
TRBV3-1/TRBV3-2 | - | ASSPSSRAEAF
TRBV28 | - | ASWTGTGANVLT
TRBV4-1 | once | ASSQVFQGIYEQY
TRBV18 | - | ASSPLARTGVRNSPLH
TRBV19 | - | ASSSVAGVGLYEQY
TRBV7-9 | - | ASSATGVQETQY
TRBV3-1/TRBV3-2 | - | ASSQGPGQPQH
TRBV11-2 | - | ASSPRTSGQETQY
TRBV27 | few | ASSPTGYEQY
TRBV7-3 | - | ASSSSPDNEQF
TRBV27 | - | ASTHSRNLNTGELF
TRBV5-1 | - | ASSLEWDRGPDEQF
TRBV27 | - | ASSRSYGGDYGYT
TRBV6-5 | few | ASSGWLASAGELF
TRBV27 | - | ASSLGRMSSYEQY
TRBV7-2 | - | ASSSYSGRGETQY
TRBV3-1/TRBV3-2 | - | ASSQDVSGNEKLF
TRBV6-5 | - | ASRRTSGIPDTQY